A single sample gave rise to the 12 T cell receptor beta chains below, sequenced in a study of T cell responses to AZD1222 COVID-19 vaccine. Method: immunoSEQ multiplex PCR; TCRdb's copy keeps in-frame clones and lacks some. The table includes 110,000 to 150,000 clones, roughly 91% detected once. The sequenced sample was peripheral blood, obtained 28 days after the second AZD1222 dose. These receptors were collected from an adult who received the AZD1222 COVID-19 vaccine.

The CDR3 coding sequence is TGCAGTGCTAGTGTCGTGAGCGGCTACACCTTC. Translation: CSASVVSGYTF. The chain combines TRBV20-1 with TRBJ1-2, with D unresolved. Germline CDR1 and CDR2: DFQATT and SNEGSKA (reference sequence). V lost 3 bases to trimming and J lost 8 bases, with 10 bases between them. This CDR3 is built from 11 residues.

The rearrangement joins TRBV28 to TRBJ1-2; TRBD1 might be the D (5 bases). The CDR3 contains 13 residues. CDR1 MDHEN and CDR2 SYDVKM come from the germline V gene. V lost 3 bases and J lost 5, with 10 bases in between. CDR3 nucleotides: TGTGCCAGCAGTTTTGGGGGAAATTATGGCTACACCTTC. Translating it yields CASSFGGNYGYTF.

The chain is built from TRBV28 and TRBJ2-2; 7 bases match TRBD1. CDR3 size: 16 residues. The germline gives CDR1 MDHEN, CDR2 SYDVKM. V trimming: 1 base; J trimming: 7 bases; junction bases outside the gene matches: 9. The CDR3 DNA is TGTGCCAGCAGTTTATCGGTAGGGGGCGCCGGCGGGGAGCTGTTTTTT. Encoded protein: CASSLSVGGAGGELFF.

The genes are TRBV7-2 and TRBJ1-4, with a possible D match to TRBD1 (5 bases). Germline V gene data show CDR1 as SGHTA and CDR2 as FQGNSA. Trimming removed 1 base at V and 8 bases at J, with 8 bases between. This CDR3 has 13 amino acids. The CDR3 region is CASSLEPGEKLFF. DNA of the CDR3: TGTGCCAGCAGCTTAGAGCCAGGGGAAAAACTGTTTTTT.

The CDR3 loop is CASTPNSNQPQHF. In nucleotides, the CDR3 is TGTGCCAGCACCCCCAATAGCAATCAGCCCCAGCATTTT. The rearrangement joins TRBV2 to TRBJ1-5, with no clear D. The CDR3 extends over 13 amino acids. Germline lookup yields CDR1 SNHLY and CDR2 FYNNEI. The V gene lost 7 bases and the J gene lost 0 bases, with 7 bases spanning the gap.

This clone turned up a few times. The CDR3 coding sequence is TGTGCCAGCAGTTTCGGGACAAAGCTGTTTTTT. Translation gives CASSFGTKLFF. The chain is built from TRBV27 and TRBJ1-4; D may be TRBD1 (6 bases). CDR1 MNHEY and CDR2 SMNVEV come from the germline V gene (reference sequence). Between the trimmed V and J ends, which lost 3 bases and 14 bases, there was a span of 10 bases. CDR3 size: 11 residues.

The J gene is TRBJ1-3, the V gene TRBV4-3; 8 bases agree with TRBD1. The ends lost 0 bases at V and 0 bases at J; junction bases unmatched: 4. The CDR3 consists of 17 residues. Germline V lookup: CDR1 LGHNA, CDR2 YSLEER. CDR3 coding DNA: TGCGCCAGCAGCCAAGAACCAGGGGGCAACTCTGGAAACACCATATATTTT. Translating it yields CASSQEPGGNSGNTIYF.

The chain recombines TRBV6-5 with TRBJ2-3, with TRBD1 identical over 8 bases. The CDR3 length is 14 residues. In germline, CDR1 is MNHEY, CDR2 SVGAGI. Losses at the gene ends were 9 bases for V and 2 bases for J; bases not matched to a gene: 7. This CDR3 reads CASWTGRITDTQYF. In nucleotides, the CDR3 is TGTGCCAGTTGGACAGGGAGAATCACAGATACGCAGTATTTT.

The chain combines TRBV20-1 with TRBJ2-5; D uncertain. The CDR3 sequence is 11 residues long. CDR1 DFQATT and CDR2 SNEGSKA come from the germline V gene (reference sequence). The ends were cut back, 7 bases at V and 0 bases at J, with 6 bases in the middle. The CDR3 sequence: CSVLYQETQYF. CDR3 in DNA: TGCAGTGTTCTGTACCAAGAGACCCAGTACTTC.

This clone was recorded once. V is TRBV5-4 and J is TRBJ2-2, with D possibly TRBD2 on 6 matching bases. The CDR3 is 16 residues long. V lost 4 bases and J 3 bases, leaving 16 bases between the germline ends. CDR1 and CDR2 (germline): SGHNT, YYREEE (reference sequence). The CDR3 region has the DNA TGTGCCAGCAGCCTTAGCGGCCGAACGGACACCGGGGAGCTGTTTTTT. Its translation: CASSLSGRTDTGELFF.

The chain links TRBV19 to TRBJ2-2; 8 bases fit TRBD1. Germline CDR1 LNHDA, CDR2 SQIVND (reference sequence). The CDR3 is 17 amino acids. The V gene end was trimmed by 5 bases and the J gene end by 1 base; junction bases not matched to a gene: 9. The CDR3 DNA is TGTGCCAGTAGTGGGAAGATCGGGACAGGGAACACCGGGGAGCTGTTTTTT. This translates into CASSGKIGTGNTGELFF. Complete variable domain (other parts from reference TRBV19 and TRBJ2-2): DGGITQSPKYLFRKEGQNVTLSCEQNLNHDAMYWYRQDPGQGLRLIYYSQIVNDFQKGDIAEGYSVSREKKESFPLTVTSAQKNPTAFYLCASSGKIGTGNTGELFFGEGSRLTVL.

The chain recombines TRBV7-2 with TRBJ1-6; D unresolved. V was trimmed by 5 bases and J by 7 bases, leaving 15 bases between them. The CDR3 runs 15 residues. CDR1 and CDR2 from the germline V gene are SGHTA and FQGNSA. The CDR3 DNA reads TGTGCCAGCAGCCTATCCCGAATTTCAAATTCACCCCTCCACTTT. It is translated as CASSLSRISNSPLHF.